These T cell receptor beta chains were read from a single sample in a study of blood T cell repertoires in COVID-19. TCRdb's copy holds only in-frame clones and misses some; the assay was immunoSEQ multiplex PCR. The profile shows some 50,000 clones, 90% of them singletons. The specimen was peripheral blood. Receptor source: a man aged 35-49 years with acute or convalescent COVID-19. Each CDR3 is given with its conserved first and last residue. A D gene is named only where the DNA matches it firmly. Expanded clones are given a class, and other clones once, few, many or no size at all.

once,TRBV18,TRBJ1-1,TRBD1,TGTGCCAGCTCACCCAGGGGGCAGGGGCTCGGCACTGAAGCTTTCTTT,CASSPRGQGLGTEAFF
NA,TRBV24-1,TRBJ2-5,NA,TGTGCCACCAGCCGACAGTTCCAAGAGACCCAGTACTTC,CATSRQFQETQYF
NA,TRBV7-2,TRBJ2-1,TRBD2,TGTGCCAGCACAGCGGGAGGGGGCTACAATGAGCAGTTCTTC,CASTAGGGYNEQFF
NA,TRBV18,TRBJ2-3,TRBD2,TGTGCCAGCTCACCATTTACTAGCGGGATTTCAGATACGCAGTATTTT,CASSPFTSGISDTQYF
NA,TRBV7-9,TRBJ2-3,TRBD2,TGTGCCAGCAGCCCGGGACTAGCGGGGAGCACAGATACGCAGTATTTT,CASSPGLAGSTDTQYF
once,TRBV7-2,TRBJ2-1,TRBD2,TGTGCCAGCAGCTTGGGACTAGCTCAAAGGGGGGAGCAGTTCTTC,CASSLGLAQRGEQFF
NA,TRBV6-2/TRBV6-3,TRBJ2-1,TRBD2,TGTGCCAGCAGTCGACTCCTGGGACTAGCGAAGAATGAGCAGTTCTTC,CASSRLLGLAKNEQFF
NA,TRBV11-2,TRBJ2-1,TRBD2,TGTGCCAGCAGCTTGGGGGATAGCGGGAGAAGGATGGGTGAGCAGTTCTTC,CASSLGDSGRRMGEQFF
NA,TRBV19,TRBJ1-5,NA,TGTGCCAGTAGTAGGGTAGCGGTGCAGCCCCAGCATTTT,CASSRVAVQPQHF
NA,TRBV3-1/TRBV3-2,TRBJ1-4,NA,TGTGCCAGCGAGGGATATGAAAAACTGTTTTTT,CASEGYEKLFF
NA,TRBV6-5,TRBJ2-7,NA,TGTGCCAGCAGTCCGCGACAGCCACTTACCTACGAGCAGTACTTC,CASSPRQPLTYEQYF
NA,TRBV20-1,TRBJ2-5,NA,TGCAGTGCTAGTGCTTACCAGGAGACCCAGTACTTC,CSASAYQETQYF
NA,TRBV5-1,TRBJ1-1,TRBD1,TGCGCCAGCAGCGTCAGGGGGCGCGATTGGGCTGAAGCTTTCTTT,CASSVRGRDWAEAFF
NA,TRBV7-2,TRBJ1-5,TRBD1,TGTGCCAGCAGCCCCGGGACAGGGGTTCAGCCCCAGCATTTT,CASSPGTGVQPQHF
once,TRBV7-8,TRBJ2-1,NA,TGTGCCAGCAGCTCTAGCAACAATGAGCAGTTCTTC,CASSSSNNEQFF
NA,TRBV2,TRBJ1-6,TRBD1,TGTGCCAGCAGTGAAGCAAGGGACAGGATTAATTCACCCCTCCACTTT,CASSEARDRINSPLHF
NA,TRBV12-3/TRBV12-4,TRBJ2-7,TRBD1,TGTGCCAGCAGTTTGAACAGGGGTTACGAGCAGTACTTC,CASSLNRGYEQYF
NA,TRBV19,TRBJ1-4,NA,TGTGCCAGTAAAGAGGGAGGAAAACTGTTTTTT,CASKEGGKLFF
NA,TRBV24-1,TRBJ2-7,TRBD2,TGTGCCACCAGTGATTTTAGTGGGAGGGCCCTTCACTTC,CATSDFSGRALHF
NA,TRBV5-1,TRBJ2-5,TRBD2,TGCGCCAGCAGCTCGTTAGGAGGACTAGCGGATCAAGAGACCCAGTACTTC,CASSSLGGLADQETQYF
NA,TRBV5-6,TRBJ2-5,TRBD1,TGTGCCAGCAGCGGCCGGGACAGGGGTGAGACCCAGTACTTC,CASSGRDRGETQYF
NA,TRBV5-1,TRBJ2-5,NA,TGCGCCCTGAGAAACCGCGGCTCTCAAGAGACCCAGTACTTC,CALRNRGSQETQYF
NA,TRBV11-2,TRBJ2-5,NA,TGTGCCAGCAGCTTAGGGGGCACGGCCGTGGAGACCCAGTACTTC,CASSLGGTAVETQYF
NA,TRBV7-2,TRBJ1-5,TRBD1,TGTGCCAGCAGCTTAGCGGGACAGAAATATCAGCCCCAGCATTTT,CASSLAGQKYQPQHF
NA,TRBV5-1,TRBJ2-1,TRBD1,TGCGCCAGCAGTGGGACAGTATCGTGGGAGCAGTTCTTC,CASSGTVSWEQFF
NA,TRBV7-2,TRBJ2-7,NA,TGTGCCAGCAGCTTAGTCGGCGGGCTCTCCTACGAGCAGTACTTC,CASSLVGGLSYEQYF
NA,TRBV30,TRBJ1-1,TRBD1,TGTGCCTGGAGGAGGGACAGGGGGGGTGCTGAAGCTTTCTTT,CAWRRDRGGAEAFF
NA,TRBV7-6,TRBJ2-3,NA,TGTGCCAGCAGCTTAGTAAGCGGTAGCACAGATACGCAGTATTTT,CASSLVSGSTDTQYF
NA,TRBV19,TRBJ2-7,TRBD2,TGTGCCAGTAAGATAGCGGGAGGTTCCTACGAGCAGTACTTC,CASKIAGGSYEQYF
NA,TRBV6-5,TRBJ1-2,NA,TGTGCCAGCAGTTCCATTTGGAGTTCTGGCTACACCTTC,CASSSIWSSGYTF
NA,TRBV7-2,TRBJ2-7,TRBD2,TGTGCCAGCAGCTTTCCAACTAGCGGGAGCGGATACGAGCAGTACTTC,CASSFPTSGSGYEQYF
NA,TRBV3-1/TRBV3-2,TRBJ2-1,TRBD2,TGTGCCAGCAGCCGGGGGGGGTTCTCCTACAATGAGCAGTTCTTC,CASSRGGFSYNEQFF
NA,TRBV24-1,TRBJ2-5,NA,TGTGCCACCAGTGAACATACTAGCAGCTTCCAAGAGACCCAGTACTTC,CATSEHTSSFQETQYF
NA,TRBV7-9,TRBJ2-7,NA,TGTGCCAGCAGCTTATTAATCAGGAACGAGCAGTACTTC,CASSLLIRNEQYF
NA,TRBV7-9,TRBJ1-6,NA,TGTGCCAGCAGCTTAACAGTTATTTATAATTCACCCCTCCACTTT,CASSLTVIYNSPLHF
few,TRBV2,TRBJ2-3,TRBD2,TGTGCCAGCAGTGAAACGGGGGGGACAGATACGCAGTATTTT,CASSETGGTDTQYF
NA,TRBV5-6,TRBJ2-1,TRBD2,TGTGCCAGCAGCTTGCCTAGCGGGGGGGGTCACAATGAGCAGTTCTTC,CASSLPSGGGHNEQFF
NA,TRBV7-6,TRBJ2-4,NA,TGTGCCAGCAGCCCTAAACCCCAGGCATCTCTAGCCAAAAACATTCAGTACTTC,CASSPKPQASLAKNIQYF
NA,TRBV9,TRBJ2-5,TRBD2,TGTGCCAGCAGCGTAGCTGATAGCGGGAGTCCGGAGACCCAGTACTTC,CASSVADSGSPETQYF
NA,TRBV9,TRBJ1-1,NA,TGTGCCAGTGTGGGGGCGAACACTGAAGCTTTCTTT,CASVGANTEAFF
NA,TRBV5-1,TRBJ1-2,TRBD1,TGCGCCAGCAGCTTCGGACAGGGGGACTATGGCTACACCTTC,CASSFGQGDYGYTF
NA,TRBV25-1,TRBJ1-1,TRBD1,TGTGCCAGCAGTGTGGGGCAGGGGGTCGGCACTGAAGCTTTCTTT,CASSVGQGVGTEAFF
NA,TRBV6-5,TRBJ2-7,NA,TGTGCCAGCAGTTACTCGAAAGAGCGCCCTTCGTTCGAGCAGTACTTC,CASSYSKERPSFEQYF
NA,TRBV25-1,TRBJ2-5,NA,TGTGCCAGCAGTGCTAGAGGTTCCCAAGAGACCCAGTACTTC,CASSARGSQETQYF
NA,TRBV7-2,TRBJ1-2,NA,TGTGCCAGCAGCTTAGGCCGGGGGATAGGTGGCTACACCTTC,CASSLGRGIGGYTF
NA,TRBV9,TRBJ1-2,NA,TGTGCCAGCAGCGTAGGGGGCAGGCCGTTCTCGGGCTACACCTTC,CASSVGGRPFSGYTF
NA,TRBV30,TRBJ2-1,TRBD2,TGTGCCTGGTCCCGGGGGGGGTCCAATGAGCAGTTCTTC,CAWSRGGSNEQFF
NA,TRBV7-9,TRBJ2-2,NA,TGTGCCAGCCGGGCGCGAGGGTCCGGGGAGCTGTTTTTT,CASRARGSGELFF
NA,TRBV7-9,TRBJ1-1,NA,TGTGCCAGCAGCCCCAACATGAACACTGAAGCTTTCTTT,CASSPNMNTEAFF
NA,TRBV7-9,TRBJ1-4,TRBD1,TGTGCCAGCAGCTCAGGACAGGGCACTAATGAAAAACTGTTTTTT,CASSSGQGTNEKLFF
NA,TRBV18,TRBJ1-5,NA,TGTGCCAGCTCGCCCGGGAGGGCTCAGCAGAATCAGCCCCAGCATTTT,CASSPGRAQQNQPQHF
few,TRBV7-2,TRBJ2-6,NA,TGTGCCAGCCGCGCGGGACGATCCTCTGGGGCCAACGTCCTGACTTTC,CASRAGRSSGANVLTF
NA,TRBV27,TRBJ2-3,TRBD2,TGTGCCAGCAGTTTAGCGGGAGGACCGATTACGAGCACAGATACGCAGTATTTT,CASSLAGGPITSTDTQYF